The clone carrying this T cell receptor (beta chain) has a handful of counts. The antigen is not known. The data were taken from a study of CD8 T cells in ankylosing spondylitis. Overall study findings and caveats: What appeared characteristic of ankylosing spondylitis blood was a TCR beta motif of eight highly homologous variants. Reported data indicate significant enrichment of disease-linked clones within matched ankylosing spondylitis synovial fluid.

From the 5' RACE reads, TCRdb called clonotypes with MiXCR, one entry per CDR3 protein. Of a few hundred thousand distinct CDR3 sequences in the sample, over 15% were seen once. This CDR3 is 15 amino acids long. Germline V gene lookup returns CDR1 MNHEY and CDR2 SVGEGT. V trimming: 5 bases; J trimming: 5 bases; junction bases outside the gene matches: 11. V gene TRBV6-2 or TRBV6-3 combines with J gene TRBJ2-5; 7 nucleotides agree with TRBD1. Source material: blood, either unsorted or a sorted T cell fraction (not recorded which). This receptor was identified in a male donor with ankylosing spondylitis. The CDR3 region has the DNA TGTGCCAGCAGTCCCCAGACAGGGAGAATGGAGACCCAGTACTTC. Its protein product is CASSPQTGRMETQYF.